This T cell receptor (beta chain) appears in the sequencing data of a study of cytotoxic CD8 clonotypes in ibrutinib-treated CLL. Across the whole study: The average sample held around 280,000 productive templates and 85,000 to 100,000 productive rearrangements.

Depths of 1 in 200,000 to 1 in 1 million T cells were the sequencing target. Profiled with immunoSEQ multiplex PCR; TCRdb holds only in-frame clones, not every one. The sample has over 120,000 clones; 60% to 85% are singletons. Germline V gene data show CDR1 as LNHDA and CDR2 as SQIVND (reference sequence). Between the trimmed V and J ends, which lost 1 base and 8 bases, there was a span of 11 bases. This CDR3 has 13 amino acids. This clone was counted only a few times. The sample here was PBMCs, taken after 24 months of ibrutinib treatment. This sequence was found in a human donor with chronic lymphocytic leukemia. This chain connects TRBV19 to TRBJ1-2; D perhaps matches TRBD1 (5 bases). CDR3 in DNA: TGTGCCAGTAGTATAGTGGCCGGGGACGGCTACACCTTC. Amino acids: CASSIVAGDGYTF.